The clone carrying this T cell receptor beta chain was found many times. As yet, its antigen is unknown. There were no patients who had received any treatment before thyroid surgery. CDR3 size: 16 residues. Germline assignment: CDR1 MDHEN and CDR2 SYDVKM. The V and J ends lost 6 bases and 3 bases respectively, with 18 bases between them. This specimen belongs to a study of metastatic and nonmetastatic thyroid tumors. Study background: Across peripheral blood and tumor or nodule tissue samples taken from malignant and benign thyroid patients, the repertoires were compared with one another. Study-level points and caveats: Benign nodules were reported to have significantly lower TCR beta diversity than malignant thyroid tumors, in blood and tumor.

Original processing notes: It was from CDR3 differences across clinicopathological groups that a distant-metastasis classifier for papillary thyroid cancer was built. TCRdb reprocessed the PCR reads using MiXCR. The V and J calls here are based on TCRdb, not the publication. The data hold about 69,000 clones, with 13% to 15% observed a single time. Sequencing was carried out using blood. V gene TRBV28 combines with J gene TRBJ1-5; D is possibly TRBD1 (6 bases). This clonotype originated in a male donor with papillary thyroid cancer or a benign thyroid nodule (not recorded which). Some clones in this sample may be carry-over from other donors' samples. CDR3 residues: CASRPGFGGPNQPQHF. CDR3 nucleotide sequence: TGTGCCAGCAGACCGGGTTTCGGGGGCCCCAATCAGCCCCAGCATTTT.